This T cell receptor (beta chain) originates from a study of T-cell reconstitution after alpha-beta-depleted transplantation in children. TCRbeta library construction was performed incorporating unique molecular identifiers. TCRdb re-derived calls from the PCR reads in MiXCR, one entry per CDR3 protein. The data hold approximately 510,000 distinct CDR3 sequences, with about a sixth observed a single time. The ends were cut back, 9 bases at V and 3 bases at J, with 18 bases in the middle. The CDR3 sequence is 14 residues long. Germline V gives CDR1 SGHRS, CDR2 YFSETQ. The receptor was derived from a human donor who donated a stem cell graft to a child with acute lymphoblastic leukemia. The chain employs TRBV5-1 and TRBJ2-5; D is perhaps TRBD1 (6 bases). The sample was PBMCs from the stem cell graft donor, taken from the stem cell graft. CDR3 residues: CATRRQGPKETQYF. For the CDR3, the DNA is TGCGCCACCCGGAGGCAGGGGCCAAAAGAGACCCAGTACTTC.